These 25 T cell receptor beta chains were all obtained from the same sample, sequenced in a study of Tregs in tolerant kidney transplant recipients. Sequencing was performed with immunoSEQ multiplex PCR; in TCRdb, only in-frame clones are kept and a portion is missing. The sample totals about 52,000 clones; its top ten clones hold approximately 0.78%. Sequencing used CD4+ T cells from blood, obtained before the transplant. The receptor set was obtained from a human donor who received a combined kidney and bone marrow transplant.

On this clone itself: The DNA ends 3 residues before the CDR3 does, and the rest of the CDR3 is filled in from the germline J gene. The chain recombines TRBV20-1 with TRBJ2-3; the D is unclear. Germline CDR1 is DFQATT and CDR2 is SNEGSKA (reference sequence). There are 14 residues in the CDR3. The V and J ends lost 6 bases and 0 bases respectively, with 13 bases between them. Here the CDR3 reads CSAPPGSSTDTQYF. Incomplete CDR3 DNA: TGCAGTGCCCCCCCCGGGTCTAGCACAGATACG.

The covered CDR3 bases are TGTGCCAGTAGTCCCGACAGGGGAGGGTACGAG. Protein: CASSPDRGGYE. The whole CDR3 reads CASSPDRGGYEQYF. J is TRBJ2-7 and V is TRBV19; TRBD1 might be the D (8 bases). Read coverage stops 3 residues before the CDR3 terminus; the germline J gene supplies the remainder. The CDR3 covers 14 residues. Germline V lookup: CDR1 LNHDA, CDR2 SQIVND (reference sequence). V was clipped by 5 bases and J by 4 bases, with 15 bases between them.

In the case of this clone: The read stops 3 residues short of the end of the CDR3; the missing end is completed from the germline J gene. This chain connects TRBV5-1 to TRBJ2-6, with 9 bases fitting TRBD2. The junction had 5 bases not matched to a gene; V was cut back by 3 bases and J by 4 bases. Germline V gene data show CDR1 as SGHRS and CDR2 as YFSETQ. CDR3 length: 16 residues. CDR3 DNA, as far as it was read: TGCGCCAGCAGCTCCTTAGCGGGAGAAGGGGCCAACGTC. This encodes CASSSLAGEGANV. The full CDR3 protein is CASSSLAGEGANVLTF.

Details on this clone: The missing CDR3 end, 3 residues past where the read stops, is filled in from the germline J gene. The gene calls are TRBV29-1 and TRBJ2-2; D is undetermined. This CDR3 comprises 12 residues. V gave up 1 base and J gave up 6 bases, with 6 bases separating them. Germline CDR1 and CDR2: SQVTM and ANQGSEA. CDR3 protein: CSVEVLPGELFF. The covered CDR3 bases are TGCAGCGTTGAAGTACTACCCGGGGAG.

A note on this clone: Read data end 3 residues before the CDR3 end; the end is taken from the germline J gene. This chain uses TRBV20-1 with TRBJ1-4, with 7 bases fitting TRBD1. Unmatched junction bases numbered 13, after V lost 4 bases and J lost 8 bases. The CDR3 has 15 residues. Per germline, CDR1 DFQATT and CDR2 SNEGSKA (reference sequence). CDR3 DNA (partial): TGCAGTGCTACCCTACGACAGGGCATAGGCGAAAAA. As protein: CSATLRQGIGEK. The whole CDR3 is CSATLRQGIGEKLFF.

In the case of this clone: The read terminates 3 residues before the CDR3 end, so the remaining end is supplied by the germline J gene. V is TRBV6-1 and J is TRBJ2-7, with D perhaps TRBD1 (7 bases). The CDR3 spans 15 residues. V dropped 7 bases and J dropped 3 bases, with 19 bases sitting between them. Germline CDR1 MNHNS, CDR2 SASEGT. The chain's CDR3 is CASTDQGGGNYEQYF. The covered CDR3 bases are TGTGCCAGCACTGACCAAGGGGGCGGGAACTACGAG.

Details on this clone: Sequencing ends 3 residues short of the CDR3 end; the germline J gene provides the rest. V is TRBV29-1 and J is TRBJ1-4; unclear D gene. Deletions cut 6 bases from V and 0 bases from J, with 5 bases between. Germline CDR1 and CDR2: SQVTM and ANQGSEA. The CDR3 spans 12 residues. The CDR3 reads CSVRTTNEKLFF. CDR3 DNA (partial): TGCAGCGTCAGGACAACTAATGAAAAA.

In the case of this clone: Read coverage stops 3 residues before the CDR3 terminus; the germline J gene supplies the remainder. The V call is TRBV19, the J call TRBJ2-5; weak D call: TRBD2 (7 bases). CDR3 length equals 15 residues. From germline, CDR1 is LNHDA and CDR2 SQIVND (reference sequence). Trimming took 6 bases from V and 3 from J, leaving 17 bases between them. CDR3 bases read: TGTGCCAGTAGCCCGAGGGGGGGCCTTAAAGAGACC. Protein: CASSPRGGLKET. The complete CDR3 protein is CASSPRGGLKETQYF.

The part of the CDR3 DNA that was read is TGTGCCAGCAGCTTAGTGTCAGGAGGGTACGAG. Its protein product is CASSLVSGGYE. The whole CDR3 protein reads CASSLVSGGYEQYF. This rearrangement joins TRBV7-9 to TRBJ2-7, with D perhaps TRBD2 (6 bases). The read falls 3 residues short of the CDR3 end, and the missing part is taken from the germline J gene. CDR1 and CDR2 from the germline V gene are SEHNR and FQNEAQ (reference sequence). Trimming took off 1 base at V and 4 bases at J, with 11 bases between the two ends. This CDR3 contains 14 residues.

A remark on this clone: Coverage ceases 3 residues before the CDR3 finishes, and the germline J gene fills in the end. The rearrangement links TRBV7-2 to TRBJ1-1; D remains ambiguous. V was cut by 1 base and J by 0 bases, with 9 bases left in between. The CDR3 is 15 residues long. Per the germline V gene, CDR1 is SGHTA and CDR2 is FQGNSA. The CDR3 sequence is CASSLGAGMNTEAFF. The CDR3 DNA, read in part, is TGTGCCAGCAGCTTAGGGGCAGGAATGAACACTGAA.

For this clone: The sequence runs out 3 residues before the end of the CDR3; the remainder is reconstructed from the germline J gene. This chain links TRBV11-2 with TRBJ1-2; the match to TRBD1 covers 9 bases. CDR1 and CDR2 from the germline V gene are SGHAT and FQNNGV. This CDR3 spans 13 amino acids. The CDR3: CASSSGQGLVYTF. CDR3 DNA, as far as it was read: TGTGCCAGCAGCTCAGGACAGGGGTTGGTC.

Concerning this clone: Read sequence stops 3 residues before the CDR3 end, and the germline J gene provides the missing end. The chain uses TRBV5-4 and TRBJ2-5; perhaps TRBD1 as D (5 bases). Trimming removed 6 bases at V and 2 bases at J, with 11 bases between. Per germline, CDR1 SGHNT and CDR2 YYREEE (reference sequence). The CDR3 spans 13 residues. CDR3 sequence: CASKGADQETQYF. Incomplete CDR3 DNA: TGTGCCAGCAAAGGGGCGGATCAAGAGACC.

A word on this clone: The CDR3 end is not reached by the read, which stops 3 residues before it; the germline J gene fills it in. V gene TRBV19 combines with J gene TRBJ1-1, with D maybe TRBD1 (5 bases). This CDR3 contains 15 residues. Germline loops: CDR1 LNHDA, CDR2 SQIVND (reference sequence). The ends were cut back, 3 bases at V and 0 bases at J, with 11 bases in the middle. Partial CDR3 DNA: TGTGCCAGTAGTATCTCGAAGACAGTGAACACTGAA. Translation: CASSISKTVNTE. The whole CDR3 sequence is CASSISKTVNTEAFF.

Comment on this clone: The read falls 3 residues short of the CDR3 end, and the missing part is taken from the germline J gene. The chain recombines TRBV19 with TRBJ2-3, with TRBD2 identical over 7 bases. V trimming: 6 bases; J trimming: 6 bases; junction bases outside the gene matches: 12. The germline V gene encodes CDR1 LNHDA and CDR2 SQIVND (reference sequence). The CDR3 runs 15 residues. The CDR3 reads CASSAGLDHTDTQYF. Partial CDR3 DNA: TGTGCCAGTAGCGCCGGACTAGATCATACGGATACG.

As concerns this clone: The CDR3 end falls 3 residues outside the read, so it is completed with the germline J gene. The rearrangement joins TRBV19 to TRBJ2-3; D is perhaps TRBD1 (6 bases). CDR3 length: 15 amino acids. V lost 3 bases and J lost 3, with 13 bases in between. Looked up from germline, CDR1 is LNHDA and CDR2 is SQIVND (reference sequence). The part of the CDR3 DNA that was read is TGTGCCAGTAGTATCCCGGGACATCTTACAGATACG. This translates into CASSIPGHLTDT. The entire CDR3 protein reads CASSIPGHLTDTQYF.

A note on this clone: Coverage ceases 3 residues before the CDR3 finishes, and the germline J gene fills in the end. The J gene is TRBJ1-1, the V gene TRBV7-2; D perhaps matches TRBD1 (6 bases). CDR1 is SGHTA, CDR2 FQGNSA, per germline. This CDR3 region has 15 residues. V lost 7 bases to trimming and J lost 1 base, with 16 bases between them. The CDR3 DNA, read in part, is TGTGCCAGCATCGCAATGGGACACCCGAACACTGAA. Its protein is CASIAMGHPNTE. From start to end, the CDR3 is CASIAMGHPNTEAFF. Full variable domain (remainder filled in from reference TRBV7-2 and TRBJ1-1): GAGVSQSPSNKVTEKGKDVELRCDPISGHTALYWYRQSLGQGLEFLIYFQGNSAPDKSGLPSDRFSAERTGGSVSTLTIQRTQQEDSAVYLCASIAMGHPNTEAFFGQGTRLTVV.

About this clone: The read ends 3 residues before the CDR3 terminus; that terminus is restored from the germline J gene. The V gene is TRBV2, the J gene TRBJ1-6; no firm D call. Germline V gene lookup returns CDR1 SNHLY and CDR2 FYNNEI. The CDR3 is 14 residues long. V shed 4 bases and J shed 7 bases, with 11 bases lying between them. The CDR3 sequence is CASSVVALNSPLHF. The covered CDR3 bases are TGTGCCAGCAGTGTCGTAGCCCTAAATTCACCC.

As concerns this clone: The CDR3 extends 3 residues past the end of the read, so its final part is completed from the germline J gene. The chain combines TRBV2 with TRBJ2-5, with 7 bases fitting TRBD2. CDR3 length: 17 amino acids. J lost 7 bases, V lost 4 bases, and 18 bases had no gene match. Germline V CDR1 and CDR2: SNHLY, FYNNEI. The covered CDR3 bases are TGTGCCAGCAGTGGGGGAGGGGCTCCTCTTATGTTTGGGACC. Its translation is CASSGGGAPLMFGT. The whole CDR3 is CASSGGGAPLMFGTQYF.

Notes on this clone: The CDR3 goes on 3 residues after the read ends, and that part is filled in from the germline J gene. The chain recombines TRBV5-1 with TRBJ2-6; D may be TRBD1 (6 bases). V was trimmed by 4 bases and J by 0 bases, leaving 11 bases between them. This CDR3 is 16 amino acids long. Germline loops: CDR1 SGHRS, CDR2 YFSETQ. Partial CDR3 DNA: TGCGCCAGCAGCGATACAGGGAACTCTGGGGCCAACGTC. Its protein product is CASSDTGNSGANV. The whole CDR3 region reads CASSDTGNSGANVLTF.

As to this clone: The read terminates 3 residues ahead of where the CDR3 ends, so the germline J gene completes it. The chain uses TRBV30 and TRBJ1-2; no definite D call. Germline V gene lookup returns CDR1 GTSNPN and CDR2 SVGIG (reference sequence). Trimming removed 3 bases from V and 3 bases from J, with 17 bases in between. This CDR3 has 15 residues. The CDR3 bases that were read are TGTGCCTGGAGGCCGGCGGCCCCGAGGTACTATGGC. Translated: CAWRPAAPRYYG. The entire CDR3 sequence reads CAWRPAAPRYYGYTF.

A remark on this clone: The DNA ends 3 residues before the CDR3 does, and the rest of the CDR3 is filled in from the germline J gene. This chain joins TRBV19 and TRBJ1-1; tentative D call: TRBD1 (5 bases). The CDR3 contains 13 residues. Germline V lookup: CDR1 LNHDA, CDR2 SQIVND (reference sequence). V dropped 4 bases and J dropped 3 bases, with 9 bases sitting between them. The chain's CDR3 is CASSTRVDTEAFF. Incomplete CDR3 DNA: TGTGCCAGTAGTACCAGGGTCGACACTGAA.

CDR3 bases read: TGTGCCAGTAGGGTTAGCGGGACGGGTCCCTACAATGAG. Its protein is CASRVSGTGPYNE. Given in full, the CDR3 is CASRVSGTGPYNEQFF. The V and J genes are TRBV19 and TRBJ2-1, with 8 bases matching TRBD2. The read comes to an end 3 residues before the CDR3 does, leaving the germline J gene to fill in the end. Germline CDR1 and CDR2: LNHDA and SQIVND (reference sequence). The CDR3 has 16 residues. J gave up 2 bases and V 6 bases, and 9 bases lay outside the gene matches.

Notes on this clone: The read terminates 3 residues ahead of where the CDR3 ends, so the germline J gene completes it. The chain uses TRBV19 and TRBJ2-2; a weak D match, TRBD1 (6 bases). The CDR3 is made up of 14 amino acids. Trimming removed 6 bases from V and 7 bases from J, with 15 bases in between. Germline loops: CDR1 LNHDA, CDR2 SQIVND (reference sequence). Partial CDR3 DNA: TGTGCCAGTAGGCGAGAGGGGGACGTCGGGGAG. It yields the protein CASRREGDVGE. The whole CDR3 reads CASRREGDVGELFF. Full variable domain (remainder filled in from reference TRBV19 and TRBJ2-2): DGGITQSPKYLFRKEGQNVTLSCEQNLNHDAMYWYRQDPGQGLRLIYYSQIVNDFQKGDIAEGYSVSREKKESFPLTVTSAQKNPTAFYLCASRREGDVGELFFGEGSRLTVL.

As to this clone: Read coverage stops 3 residues before the CDR3 terminus; the germline J gene supplies the remainder. The chain couples TRBV30 to TRBJ1-5; TRBD1 might be the D (5 bases). The CDR3 length is 12 residues. CDR1 is GTSNPN, CDR2 SVGIG, per germline (reference sequence). Trimming left V 0 bases short and J 7 bases short, with 7 bases between. The sequenced CDR3 bases are TGTGCCTGGAGTGTTGGGGGGCAGCCC. Its protein is CAWSVGGQP. The entire CDR3 sequence reads CAWSVGGQPQHF. Full variable domain (rest looked up from reference TRBV30 and TRBJ1-5): SQTIHQWPATLVQPVGSPLSLECTVEGTSNPNLYWYRQAAGRGLQLLFYSVGIGQISSEVPQNLSASRPQDRQFILSSKKLLLSDSGFYLCAWSVGGQPQHFGDGTRLSIL.

Notes on this clone: The sequence runs out 3 residues before the end of the CDR3; the remainder is reconstructed from the germline J gene. The chain joins TRBV7-2 to TRBJ1-2, with 7 bases identical to TRBD1. The CDR3 has 13 amino acids. The germline CDR1 and CDR2 sequences are SGHTA and FQGNSA. The CDR3 region is CASSLQGGIGYTF. The CDR3 bases that were read are TGTGCCAGCAGCTTGCAGGGGGGTATAGGC.